The 15 T cell receptor beta chains reported below all come from one sample, sequenced in a study of blood T cell repertoires in COVID-19. The method was immunoSEQ multiplex PCR; TCRdb's version includes in-frame clones alone and lacks a portion of them. The sample yields around 94,000 clones, 91% seen once. The material sequenced was peripheral blood. Source of these receptors: a man younger than 35 with acute or convalescent COVID-19.

The chain has TRBV11-3 and TRBJ2-2, with TRBD2 matching over 8 bases. Germline CDR1 reads SGHNT; CDR2 reads YENEEA. The CDR3 is made up of 13 amino acids. After removal of 7 bases from V and 6 bases from J, the junction contained 4 bases not matched to a gene. The CDR3 sequence is CASTPGGPGELFF. CDR3 in DNA: TGTGCCAGCACCCCGGGGGGGCCCGGGGAGCTGTTTTTT.

The V call is TRBV18, the J call TRBJ1-2; D possibly corresponds to TRBD1 (6 bases). The V and J ends lost 6 bases and 2 bases respectively, with 7 bases between them. The CDR3 length is 12 residues. CDR1 and CDR2 from the germline V gene are KGHSH and LQKENI. CDR3 DNA sequence: TGTGCCAGCTCCCAGGGGAACTATGGCTACACCTTC. This gives the protein CASSQGNYGYTF.

The chain links TRBV11-3 to TRBJ1-4; possibly TRBD1 for D (6 bases). V dropped 5 bases and J dropped 2 bases, with 12 bases sitting between them. CDR1 SGHNT and CDR2 YENEEA come from the germline V gene. CDR3 length: 15 residues. This chain's CDR3 is CASSTRQGTNEKLFF. The CDR3 region has the DNA TGTGCCAGCAGCACCCGCCAGGGGACTAATGAAAAACTGTTTTTT.

The chain links TRBV7-2 to TRBJ2-7, with TRBD2 as a possible D gene (7 bases). The CDR3 covers 14 residues. Germline assignment: CDR1 SGHTA and CDR2 FQGNSA. V was trimmed by 0 bases and J by 4 bases, leaving 10 bases between them. Here the CDR3 reads CASSLAGGQYEQYF. Here the CDR3 DNA reads TGTGCCAGCAGCTTAGCGGGGGGGCAATACGAGCAGTACTTC.

The genes are TRBV14 and TRBJ1-1; D is undetermined. The CDR3 spans 13 residues. CDR1 is SGHDN and CDR2 is FVKESK in the germline V gene. The germline V and J ends were trimmed by 5 bases and 5 bases, with 12 bases remaining between them. CDR3 bases: TGTGCCAGCAGCAAAAAGCCGAGGACTGAAGCTTTCTTT. Protein sequence: CASSKKPRTEAFF.

The gene calls are TRBV3-1 (or the pseudogene TRBV3-2) and TRBJ1-5; tentatively, D is TRBD1 (6 bases). Trimming took 3 bases from V and 4 from J, leaving 10 bases between them. In germline, CDR1 is LGHDT, CDR2 YNNKEL (reference sequence). This CDR3 spans 14 amino acids. The CDR3 region is CASSQGAPNQPQHF. The DNA for the CDR3 is TGTGCCAGCAGCCAGGGGGCACCGAATCAGCCCCAGCATTTT.

The rearrangement links TRBV19 to TRBJ1-5, with D unresolved. Trimming stripped 9 bases from V and 0 bases from J, with 12 bases between. The germline V gene encodes CDR1 LNHDA and CDR2 SQIVND (reference sequence). The CDR3 is 14 amino acids. This CDR3 is CASARGYSNQPQHF. CDR3 nucleotides: TGTGCCAGCGCCCGAGGTTATAGCAATCAGCCCCAGCATTTT.

In this sample, this clone turned up once. For the CDR3, the DNA is TGTGCCAGCAGTGAAGCGTCACCTAAGAATTCACCCCTCCACTTT. Residues: CASSEASPKNSPLHF. This chain uses TRBV6-1 with TRBJ1-6; no clear D. There are 15 residues in the CDR3. With 0 bases removed from V and 7 bases from J, the gap between germline ends came to 10 bases. Per germline, CDR1 MNHNS and CDR2 SASEGT.

The chain carries TRBV10-3 and TRBJ1-1; D may be TRBD1 (6 bases). The CDR3 totals 14 residues. Per germline, CDR1 ENHRY and CDR2 SYGVKD. Trimming pared 4 bases from V and 7 bases from J, leaving 16 bases between. The CDR3 region is CAISASQRTDEAFF. DNA for the CDR3: TGTGCCATCAGTGCATCACAACGGACAGATGAAGCTTTCTTT.

CDR3 region: CASRTGQGAAKAFF. CDR3 coding DNA: TGTGCCAGCAGGACCGGACAGGGGGCGGCGAAGGCTTTCTTT. J is TRBJ1-1 and V is TRBV2, with 11 positions matching TRBD1. The length of the CDR3 is 14 residues. Germline CDR1 is SNHLY and CDR2 is FYNNEI. Losses at the gene ends were 6 bases for V and 11 bases for J; bases not matched to a gene: 11. The variable domain in full, with the rest retrieved from reference TRBV2 and TRBJ1-1, is EPEVTQTPSHQVTQMGQEVILRCVPISNHLYFYWYRQILGQKVEFLVSFYNNEISEKSEIFDDQFSVERPDGSNFTLKIRSTKLEDSAMYFCASRTGQGAAKAFFGQGTRLTVV.

CDR3 bases: TGTGCCAGTAGTCGACACGTGGACGGGGAGCTGTTTTTT. Protein sequence: CASSRHVDGELFF. The chain combines TRBV19 with TRBJ2-2; D is ambiguous. CDR3 size: 13 residues. In germline, CDR1 is LNHDA, CDR2 SQIVND (reference sequence). Trimming shortened V by 5 bases and J by 7 bases, and 11 bases separated the two germline ends.

This sequence joins TRBV5-1 and TRBJ2-5, with D tentatively TRBD1 (5 bases). This CDR3 spans 17 amino acids. Trimming stripped 0 bases from V and 0 bases from J, with 15 bases between. Per germline, CDR1 SGHRS and CDR2 YFSETQ. Written as DNA, the CDR3 is TGCGCCAGCAGCTTGGGTCCAGGGCAGGCAAACCAAGAGACCCAGTACTTC. It specifies CASSLGPGQANQETQYF.

The genes are TRBV30 and TRBJ1-1, with D tentatively TRBD1 (6 bases). CDR1 and CDR2 (germline): GTSNPN, SVGIG (reference sequence). This CDR3 contains 15 residues. V was trimmed by 3 bases and J by 5 bases, leaving 19 bases between them. CDR3 DNA: TGTGCCTGGAGCCGCCTGGGGGGGCTTAGTACTGAAGCTTTCTTT. Protein product: CAWSRLGGLSTEAFF.

The chain recombines TRBV7-9 with TRBJ1-1, with D tentatively TRBD1 (5 bases). Germline CDR1 reads SEHNR; CDR2 reads FQNEAQ (reference sequence). The CDR3 runs to 14 residues. V dropped 5 bases and J dropped 5 bases, with 15 bases sitting between them. In DNA form, the CDR3 reads TGTGCCAGCAGCGGGGCGGTCAAGGGTACTGAAGCTTTCTTT. As protein: CASSGAVKGTEAFF.

The chain joins TRBV2 to TRBJ2-2; no firm D call. Trimming cost V 7 bases and J 3 bases, with 12 bases left between them. Germline CDR1 is SNHLY and CDR2 is FYNNEI. The length of the CDR3 is 14 residues. The CDR3 nucleotides are TGTGCCAGCATCCCGGAGAGAGACACCGGGGAGCTGTTTTTT. It translates to CASIPERDTGELFF.